The clone carrying this T cell receptor beta chain has just one count. Profiled with immunoSEQ multiplex PCR; TCRdb holds only in-frame clones, not every one. Counted here are about 350,000 clones, over 90% occurring once; the ten biggest clones make up 5.7%. This record belongs to a study of brain T cells in children with intractable seizures. The length of the CDR3 is 16 residues. Germline V gene lookup returns CDR1 GTSNPN and CDR2 SVGIG (reference sequence). Trimming removed 3 bases from V and 4 bases from J; junction bases left unmatched: 4. Time point noted: blood from clinic visit 5 months post-surgery; TSC patient then seizure free. Surgery cases with the highest brain T cell transcript signatures were chosen for sequencing. Before surgery, patients took at least one anti-epileptic drug.

This TCR was sampled from a boy in the first two years of life with tuberous sclerosis and intractable seizures. The sequences come from peripheral blood, collected more than 4 months after surgery. The chain links TRBV30 to TRBJ2-3; 16 bases match TRBD2. This chain's CDR3 is CAWSLGLAGGPDTQYF. The CDR3 coding sequence is TGTGCCTGGAGCCTGGGACTAGCGGGAGGGCCAGATACGCAGTATTTT.